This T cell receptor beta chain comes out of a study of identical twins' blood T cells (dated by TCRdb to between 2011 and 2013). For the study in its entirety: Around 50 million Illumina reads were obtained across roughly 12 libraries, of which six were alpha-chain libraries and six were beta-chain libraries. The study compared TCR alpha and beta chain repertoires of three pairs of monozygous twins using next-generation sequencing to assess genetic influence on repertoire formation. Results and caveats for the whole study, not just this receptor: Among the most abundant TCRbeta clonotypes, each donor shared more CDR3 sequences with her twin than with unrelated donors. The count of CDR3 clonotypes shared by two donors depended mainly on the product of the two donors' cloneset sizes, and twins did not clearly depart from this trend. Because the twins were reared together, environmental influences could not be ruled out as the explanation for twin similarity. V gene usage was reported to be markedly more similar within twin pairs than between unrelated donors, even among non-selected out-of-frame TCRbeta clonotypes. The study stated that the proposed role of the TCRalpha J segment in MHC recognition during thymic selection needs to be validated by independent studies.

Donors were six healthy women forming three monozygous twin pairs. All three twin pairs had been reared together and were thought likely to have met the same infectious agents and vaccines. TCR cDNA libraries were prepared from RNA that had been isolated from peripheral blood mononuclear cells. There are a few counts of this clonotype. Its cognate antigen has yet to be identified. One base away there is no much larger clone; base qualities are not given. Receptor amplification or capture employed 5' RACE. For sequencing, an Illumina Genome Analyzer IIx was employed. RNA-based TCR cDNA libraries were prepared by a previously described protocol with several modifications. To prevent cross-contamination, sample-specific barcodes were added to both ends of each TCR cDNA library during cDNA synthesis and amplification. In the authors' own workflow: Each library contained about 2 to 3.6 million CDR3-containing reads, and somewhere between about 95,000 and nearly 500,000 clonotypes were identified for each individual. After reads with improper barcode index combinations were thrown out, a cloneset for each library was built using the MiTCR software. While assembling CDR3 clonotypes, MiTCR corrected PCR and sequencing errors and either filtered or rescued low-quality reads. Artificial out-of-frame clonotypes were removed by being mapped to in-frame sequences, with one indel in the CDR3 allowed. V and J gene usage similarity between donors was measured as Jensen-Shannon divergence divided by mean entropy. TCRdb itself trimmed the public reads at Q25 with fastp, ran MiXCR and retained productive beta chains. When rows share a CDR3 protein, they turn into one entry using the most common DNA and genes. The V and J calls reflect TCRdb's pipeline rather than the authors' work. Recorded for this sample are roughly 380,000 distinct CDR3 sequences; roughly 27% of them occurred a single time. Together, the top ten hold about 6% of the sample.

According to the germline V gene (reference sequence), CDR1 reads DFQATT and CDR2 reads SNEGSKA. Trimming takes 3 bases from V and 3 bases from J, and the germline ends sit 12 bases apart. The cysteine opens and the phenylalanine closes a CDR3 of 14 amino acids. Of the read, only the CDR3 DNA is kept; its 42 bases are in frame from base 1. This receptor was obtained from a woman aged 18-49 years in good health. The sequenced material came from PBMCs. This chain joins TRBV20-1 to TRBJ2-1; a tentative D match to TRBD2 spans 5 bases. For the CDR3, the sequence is CSARAERYYNEQFF. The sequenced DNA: TGCAGTGCTAGGGCCGAGCGGTACTACAATGAGCAGTTCTTC.